The 5 T cell receptor beta chains reported below all come from one sample, sequenced in a study of CD8 T cells in Susac syndrome. With random hexamers, reverse transcription was performed on about 0.5 to 1 ug of RNA. TCRdb processed the immunoSEQ multiplex PCR reads anew with MiXCR; each CDR3 protein has one entry. The table records around 200,000 distinct CDR3 sequences, around 95% of them present only once. The sequencing sample was made of CD4+ T cells from PBMCs. The receptors derive from a human donor in good health.

The chain employs TRBV12-5 and TRBJ2-3, with D perhaps matching TRBD1 or TRBD2 (7 bases each). This CDR3 region has 16 residues. The V gene's germline CDR1 is LGHNT and CDR2 FRNRAP. V lost 5 bases, J lost 3 bases, and 18 bases lay in between. This CDR3 is CASGIDYRGGTDTQYF. Written as DNA, the CDR3 is TGTGCTAGTGGTATTGATTACAGGGGAGGGACAGATACGCAGTATTTT.

V gene TRBV29-1 combines with J gene TRBJ2-5, with D perhaps given as TRBD1 or TRBD2 (6 bases each). V lost 4 bases and J lost 5, with 14 bases in between. The CDR3 spans 13 residues. The germline V gene encodes CDR1 SQVTM and CDR2 ANQGSEA. CDR3 bases: TGCAGCGTTGCTCGGGGGCTCGGGGAGACCCAGTACTTC. It specifies CSVARGLGETQYF.

The chain combines TRBV29-1 with TRBJ1-1; D possibly corresponds to TRBD1 (5 bases). The CDR3 contains 15 residues. Trimming cost V 1 base and J 4 bases, with 16 bases left between them. Germline CDR1 reads SQVTM; CDR2 reads ANQGSEA. As DNA, the CDR3 is TGCAGCGTTGAAGGGATCGCTGGGGCGAGCACTGAAGCTTTCTTT. Translated, it gives CSVEGIAGASTEAFF.

This CDR3 is CAWMREPYNEQFF. CDR3 nucleotides: TGTGCCTGGATGCGGGAGCCTTACAATGAGCAGTTCTTC. V usage is TRBV30 and J usage is TRBJ2-1; 7 bases map to TRBD2. V gave up 4 bases and J gave up 4 bases; unmatched junction bases: 4. Germline V gene data show CDR1 as GTSNPN and CDR2 as SVGIG (reference sequence). This CDR3 contains 13 residues.

The chain carries TRBV20-1 and TRBJ2-7, with 8 bases lining up with TRBD2. CDR1 and CDR2 (germline): DFQATT, SNEGSKA (reference sequence). The J segment lost 5 bases and the V segment lost 5 bases, leaving 14 bases of the junction unmatched. The CDR3 contains 15 residues. CDR3 DNA: TGCAGTGCTGGGGGATTGAGCGGGAGAGGCCACGAGCAGTACGTC. Its protein product is CSAGGLSGRGHEQYV.